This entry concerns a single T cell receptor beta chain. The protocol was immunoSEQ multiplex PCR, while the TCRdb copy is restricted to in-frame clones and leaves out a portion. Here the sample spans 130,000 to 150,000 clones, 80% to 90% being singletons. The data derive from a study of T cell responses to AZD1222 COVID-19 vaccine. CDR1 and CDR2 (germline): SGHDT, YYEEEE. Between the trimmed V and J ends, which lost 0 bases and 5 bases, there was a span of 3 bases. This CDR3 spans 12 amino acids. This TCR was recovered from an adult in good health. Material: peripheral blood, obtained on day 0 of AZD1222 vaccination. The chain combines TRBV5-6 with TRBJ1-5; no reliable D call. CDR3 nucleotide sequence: TGTGCCAGCAGCTTGGGGGATCAGCCCCAGCATTTT. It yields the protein CASSLGDQPQHF.